This note documents a single T cell receptor beta chain sequence. Its antigen remains unidentified. The data were taken from a study of CD8 T cells in Susac syndrome. Study results and caveats: It was acknowledged by the study that relatively few individuals were included in its TCR sequencing and HLA analysis.

With 1 base clipped from V and 3 bases from J, the junction kept 4 bases outside the gene matches. Germline loops: CDR1 LNHDA, CDR2 SQIVND (reference sequence). CDR3 length equals 15 residues. Reverse transcription used about 0.45 to 1 ug RNA and random hexamers. TCR beta CDR3 was amplified by immunoSEQ covering 54 Vbeta and 13 Jbeta. TCRdb reanalysed the immunoSEQ multiplex PCR reads using MiXCR and keeps one entry per CDR3 protein. The sample carries 210,000 or so distinct CDR3 sequences, 80% to 95% recorded once. Input material: CD8+ T cells from PBMCs. The rearrangement uses TRBV19 and TRBJ2-7; 9 bases are shared with TRBD2. The TCR sequence derives from a human donor with multiple sclerosis. This CDR3 reads CASSIGAGGVYEQYF. CDR3 DNA sequence: TGTGCCAGTAGTATAGGAGCGGGGGGAGTCTACGAGCAGTACTTC.